The 32 T cell receptor beta chains below were found in one sample sequenced in a study of vaccination effects on CD4 cells after COVID-19. ViraFEST expansion of antigen-specific CD4+ T cells with viral peptide pools preceded sequencing. Subsequent to a culture period of 10 to 11 days, CD4+ T cells were isolated. Negative nucleocapsid antibody tests before and after vaccination confirmed no previous SARS-CoV-2 infection. Antigen specificity for these receptors is unknown. Assay: immunoSEQ multiplex PCR; the TCRdb copy retains only in-frame clones and omits some. The table records around 63,000 clones, less than 80% of them present only once. The sequencing used CD4+ T cells from PBMCs cultured with HCoV-OC43 spike peptides, collected before COVID-19 vaccination. Specified subset: HCoV-OC43 spike overlapping peptide pool stimulation. These receptors all come from a human donor who received a COVID-19 vaccine.

J is TRBJ1-5 and V is TRBV12-3 or TRBV12-4, with D perhaps TRBD1 (6 bases). The CDR3 extends over 13 amino acids. The V end was cut by 1 base, the J end by 9 bases, with 10 bases between. CDR3 sequence reads: CASSLDRVPPQHF. The CDR3, as DNA: TGTGCCAGCAGTTTAGACAGGGTCCCGCCCCAGCATTTT.

This clone was seen only a few times. J is TRBJ1-5 and V is TRBV27; 8 bases align to TRBD1. Germline assignment: CDR1 MNHEY and CDR2 SMNVEV (reference sequence). CDR3 length: 15 amino acids. With V trimmed by 4 bases and J by 4 bases, 6 bases remained unmatched. Here the CDR3 reads CASSSPDRANQPQHF. CDR3 nucleotides: TGTGCCAGCAGTTCCCCGGACAGGGCAAATCAGCCCCAGCATTTT.

This clone has only a few counts. The CDR3 region is CASSHRTGGSTDTQYF. For the CDR3, the DNA is TGTGCCAGCAGCCACCGGACAGGGGGAAGCACAGATACGCAGTATTTT. The chain couples TRBV5-4 to TRBJ2-3; 10 nucleotides line up with TRBD1. The CDR3 spans 16 residues. The germline V gene encodes CDR1 SGHNT and CDR2 YYREEE (reference sequence). J was trimmed by 0 bases and V by 4 bases; bases with no gene match: 5.

The gene calls are TRBV19 and TRBJ1-4; 8 bases are shared with TRBD1. The CDR3 has 16 residues. After removal of 7 bases from V and 3 bases from J, the junction contained 10 bases not matched to a gene. In germline, CDR1 is LNHDA, CDR2 SQIVND (reference sequence). This CDR3 is CASTTLPGQANEKLFF. In nucleotides, the CDR3 is TGTGCCAGTACCACCCTCCCGGGACAGGCTAATGAAAAACTGTTTTTT.

The chain uses TRBV2 and TRBJ2-7; tentative D call: TRBD1 (7 bases). CDR1 is SNHLY, CDR2 FYNNEI, per germline. Trimming took off 4 bases at V and 7 bases at J, with 23 bases between the two ends. The CDR3 has 16 amino acids. The CDR3 coding sequence is TGTGCCAGCAGTGGGAGAGAGGGACAGATGGCGGGGGAGCAGTACGTC. It specifies CASSGREGQMAGEQYV.

V and J are TRBV27 and TRBJ2-3, with 8 bases fitting TRBD2. The CDR3 covers 16 residues. Germline loops: CDR1 MNHEY, CDR2 SMNVEV (reference sequence). Germline trimming cut 6 bases from V and 4 bases from J; bases unmatched to any gene: 12. In DNA, the CDR3 is TGTGCCAGCAGCCGACGAAGCGGGGGCCCCCCAGATACGCAGTATTTT. Amino acids: CASSRRSGGPPDTQYF.

In DNA, the CDR3 is TGTGCCAGCAGCCCGCAGGGGGCCGGCAAAAACATTCAGTACTTC. Protein: CASSPQGAGKNIQYF. The chain employs TRBV3-1 (or the pseudogene TRBV3-2) and TRBJ2-4, with TRBD1 matching 8 bases. V shed 4 bases, J shed 3 bases, and the junction held 5 bases outside the gene matches. CDR1 LGHDT and CDR2 YNNKEL come from the germline V gene (reference sequence). The CDR3 length is 15 residues.

The gene calls are TRBV19 and TRBJ1-1, with no clear D. Per germline, CDR1 LNHDA and CDR2 SQIVND (reference sequence). Trimming took 0 bases from V and 2 from J, leaving 13 bases between them. The CDR3 contains 16 residues. This CDR3 reads CASSIDHNGLNTEAFF. The CDR3 DNA reads TGTGCCAGTAGTATAGATCACAACGGATTAAACACTGAAGCTTTCTTT.

The table lists this clone with a count of one. The genes are TRBV10-2 and TRBJ1-5, with a tentative D call TRBD1 (5 bases). The CDR3 length is 14 residues. CDR1 and CDR2 from the germline V gene are WSHSY and SAAADI. Trimming cost V 0 bases and J 12 bases, with 15 bases left between them. The chain's CDR3 is CASSESMGPRIQHF. CDR3 DNA: TGCGCCAGCAGTGAGTCGATGGGGCCAAGGATCCAGCATTTT.

This sequence joins TRBV6-1 and TRBJ1-6; TRBD1 might be the D (5 bases). Germline lookup yields CDR1 MNHNS and CDR2 SASEGT. V was clipped by 2 bases and J by 5 bases, with 16 bases between them. This CDR3 spans 17 amino acids. The CDR3 loop is CASSEINGGNDNSPLHF. The DNA of the CDR3 is TGTGCCAGCAGTGAAATTAATGGGGGGAACGATAATTCACCCCTCCACTTT.

The rearrangement links TRBV6-5 to TRBJ2-5; TRBD2 is a possible D gene (6 bases). V was pared by 2 bases and J by 3 bases, with 7 bases between. CDR3 size: 13 residues. CDR1 is MNHEY and CDR2 is SVGAGI in the germline V gene. CDR3 coding DNA: TGTGCCAGCAGTTACGCGGGGAAAGAGACCCAGTACTTC. This translates into CASSYAGKETQYF.

The CDR3 reads CASSLTPTGQTQYF. DNA for the CDR3: TGTGCCAGCAGCTTAACCCCGACCGGACAGACCCAGTACTTC. The chain joins TRBV13 to TRBJ2-5; D gene unclear. The CDR3 spans 14 residues. The V gene's germline CDR1 is PRHDT and CDR2 FYEKMQ (reference sequence). The V and J ends lost 2 bases and 6 bases respectively, with 13 bases between them. The whole variable domain, filled in from reference TRBV13 and TRBJ2-5, reads AAGVIQSPRHLIKEKRETATLKCYPIPRHDTVYWYQQGPGQDPQFLISFYEKMQSDKGSIPDRFSAQQFSDYHSELNMSSLELGDSALYFCASSLTPTGQTQYFGPGTRLLVL.

The chain combines TRBV10-3 with TRBJ1-5; 11 bases map to TRBD1. This CDR3 contains 16 residues. Per germline, CDR1 ENHRY and CDR2 SYGVKD. Unmatched junction bases numbered 4, after V lost 3 bases and J lost 3 bases. The CDR3 spells CAISEGGQGVNQPQHF. The CDR3, as DNA: TGTGCCATCAGTGAAGGGGGACAGGGGGTCAATCAGCCCCAGCATTTT.

The genes are TRBV5-4 and TRBJ2-1, with 8 nucleotides matching TRBD2. The CDR3 loop spans 15 amino acids. The V gene's germline CDR1 is SGHNT and CDR2 YYREEE (reference sequence). V lost 0 bases and J lost 9; bases outside the gene matches: 8. CDR3 nucleotide sequence: TGTGCCAGCAGCTTGGTTGGGACTAGAATAGGTGAGCAGTTCTTC. Its protein is CASSLVGTRIGEQFF.

The V and J genes are TRBV2 and TRBJ1-5, with 9 bases identical to TRBD1. J gave up 6 bases and V 6 bases, and 3 bases lay outside the gene matches. The germline V gene encodes CDR1 SNHLY and CDR2 FYNNEI. This CDR3 has 13 residues. The CDR3, as DNA: TGTGCCAGCAGGGGGACAGGGTTTCAGCCCCAGCATTTT. It codes for CASRGTGFQPQHF.

The genes are TRBV6-5 and TRBJ1-3; 9 positions match TRBD1. Germline values: CDR1 MNHEY, CDR2 SVGAGI. The V and J ends lost 6 bases and 2 bases, in that order; junction bases with no gene match: 5. The length of the CDR3 is 15 residues. CDR3 nucleotides: TGTGCCAGCAGGGAGGACAGGGGCGCTGGAAACACCATATATTTT. It translates to CASREDRGAGNTIYF.

The V call is TRBV19, the J call TRBJ2-4; D unresolved. Trimming removed 3 bases at V and 1 base at J, with 7 bases between. Germline lookup yields CDR1 LNHDA and CDR2 SQIVND (reference sequence). The CDR3 consists of 14 residues. The CDR3 spells CASSISGAKNIQYF. CDR3 nucleotide sequence: TGTGCCAGTAGTATCTCCGGTGCCAAAAACATTCAGTACTTC.

V and J are TRBV11-1 and TRBJ1-2; the D is unclear. The germline gives CDR1 SGHAT, CDR2 FQDESV (reference sequence). The V end was cut by 1 base, the J end by 6 bases, with 15 bases between. The CDR3 is made up of 15 amino acids. The CDR3 DNA reads as TGTGCCAGCAGCTTAGGACTGGGAATAGTAGATGGCTACACCTTC. Its protein product is CASSLGLGIVDGYTF.

The chain employs TRBV5-4 and TRBJ2-3; D gene unclear. In germline, CDR1 is SGHNT, CDR2 YYREEE (reference sequence). This CDR3 spans 15 amino acids. V lost 0 bases to trimming and J lost 5 bases, with 13 bases between them. The CDR3 is CASSLEAEMRDTQYF. CDR3 nucleotides: TGTGCCAGCAGCTTGGAGGCCGAGATGAGAGATACGCAGTATTTT.

The V and J genes are TRBV6-6 and TRBJ2-7; TRBD2 aligns across 8 bases. The V and J ends lost 6 bases and 4 bases, in that order; junction bases with no gene match: 5. The CDR3 has 13 amino acids. Germline loops: CDR1 MNHNY, CDR2 SVGAGI (reference sequence). The DNA of the CDR3 is TGTGCCAGCAGCCGGGGGGGCGGGTACGAGCAGTACGTC. Translated, it gives CASSRGGGYEQYV.

The chain couples TRBV28 to TRBJ2-5; the D gene could be TRBD1 or TRBD2 (5 bases each). V gave up 4 bases and J gave up 2 bases, with 20 bases separating them. CDR3 length equals 17 residues. Germline V gene sequence: CDR1 MDHEN, CDR2 SYDVKM. CDR3 bases: TGTGCCAGCAGTTCTCGGTCTGGGACCAGGAGACAAGAGACCCAGTACTTC. Translated: CASSSRSGTRRQETQYF.

V is TRBV7-3 and J is TRBJ2-3; D remains unclear. Germline V CDR1 and CDR2: SGHTA, FQGTGA. V was clipped by 2 bases and J by 0 bases, with 6 bases between them. The CDR3 runs 14 residues. The CDR3 is CASSLYTSTDTQYF. CDR3 in DNA: TGTGCCAGCAGCTTATATACTAGCACAGATACGCAGTATTTT.

This clone showed up just once. The rearrangement joins TRBV19 to TRBJ1-2; TRBD1 matches 9 bases. This CDR3 is 16 amino acids long. The J segment lost 1 base and the V segment lost 4 bases, leaving 7 bases of the junction unmatched. CDR1 is LNHDA, CDR2 SQIVND, per germline (reference sequence). The DNA of the CDR3 is TGTGCCAGTAGTACCACCGGGACAGGGAATAACTATGGCTACACCTTC. Amino acids: CASSTTGTGNNYGYTF.

This clone has only one observation. The chain combines TRBV6-5 with TRBJ2-5, with D unresolved. Trimming shortened V by 0 bases and J by 5 bases, and 10 bases separated the two germline ends. Germline V lookup: CDR1 MNHEY, CDR2 SVGAGI. This CDR3 region has 14 residues. The CDR3, as DNA: TGTGCCAGCAGTTACTCGAGCGTGCCGGAGACCCAGTACTTC. Protein: CASSYSSVPETQYF.

The genes are TRBV30 and TRBJ1-1; 7 bases are shared with TRBD1. Germline lookup yields CDR1 GTSNPN and CDR2 SVGIG (reference sequence). The ends lost 3 bases at V and 5 bases at J; junction bases unmatched: 12. The CDR3 runs to 15 residues. CDR3 in amino acids: CAWRGSATGVTEAFF. The CDR3 nucleotides are TGTGCCTGGAGGGGCAGCGCCACAGGGGTTACTGAAGCTTTCTTT.

The chain is built from TRBV18 and TRBJ2-5; 9 nucleotides match TRBD2. CDR1 and CDR2 from the germline V gene are KGHSH and LQKENI. This CDR3 is built from 15 residues. V shed 3 bases and J 3 bases; nucleotides not matched to a gene: 5. The CDR3 coding sequence is TGTGCCAGCTCACCTTCGGGACTAGCCGAAGAGACCCAGTACTTC. Its protein is CASSPSGLAEETQYF.

The gene calls are TRBV24-1 and TRBJ2-5; the match to TRBD1 covers 10 bases. The CDR3 covers 15 residues. The V and J ends lost 4 bases and 4 bases, in that order; junction bases with no gene match: 5. Per germline, CDR1 KGHDR and CDR2 SFDVKD. This CDR3 is CATSEAGTGVETQYF. CDR3 bases: TGTGCCACCAGTGAGGCCGGGACAGGGGTAGAGACCCAGTACTTC.

The rearrangement joins TRBV6-5 to TRBJ1-3; 9 nucleotides line up with TRBD1. The CDR3 spans 14 residues. With 6 bases clipped from V and 4 bases from J, the junction kept 4 bases outside the gene matches. CDR1 and CDR2 from the germline V gene are MNHEY and SVGAGI. CDR3 coding DNA: TGTGCCAGCAGCCCCGGGACAGGGGGAAACACCATATATTTT. Amino acid sequence: CASSPGTGGNTIYF.

This clone was seen a handful of times. The rearrangement uses TRBV7-7 and TRBJ2-5, with D possibly being TRBD2 (6 bases). Germline CDR1 SSHAT, CDR2 FNYEAQ (reference sequence). The CDR3 is 14 residues long. Between the trimmed V and J ends, which lost 5 bases and 4 bases, there was a span of 14 bases. The CDR3 loop is CASSRMEGLETQYF. The CDR3 nucleotides read TGTGCCAGCAGCCGAATGGAGGGTTTAGAGACCCAGTACTTC.

This clone was observed a handful of times. The V and J genes are TRBV14 and TRBJ1-6; D is possibly TRBD1 (5 bases). Germline-derived CDR1 and CDR2 are SGHDN and FVKESK. V lost 4 bases, J lost 7 bases, and 14 bases lay in between. This CDR3 is built from 15 residues. The CDR3 nucleotides read TGTGCCAGCAGCCGCGGACACATGAGCAATTCACCCCTCCACTTT. This codes for CASSRGHMSNSPLHF.

This clone appeared a single time. The chain couples TRBV10-3 to TRBJ1-1; a weak D match, TRBD1 (6 bases). Germline V gene data show CDR1 as ENHRY and CDR2 as SYGVKD. CDR3 length: 14 residues. V was shortened by 4 bases and J by 1 base, with 10 bases between the two germline ends. Here the CDR3 reads CAISAGQRNTEAFF. Here the CDR3 DNA reads TGTGCCATCAGTGCCGGACAGCGGAACACTGAAGCTTTCTTT.

This chain uses TRBV30 with TRBJ1-5, with 9 bases lining up with TRBD1. This CDR3 comprises 15 residues. V lost 3 bases, J lost 4 bases, and 7 bases stayed unmatched. Germline CDR1 GTSNPN, CDR2 SVGIG (reference sequence). The CDR3 here is CAWSWGQGGNQPQHF. CDR3 bases: TGTGCCTGGAGCTGGGGACAGGGAGGAAATCAGCCCCAGCATTTT.